The 17 T cell receptor beta chains given below trace back to one sample, sequenced in a study of cytomegalovirus exposure and HLA in healthy donors. Some clones are missing from TCRdb's copy, which holds only in-frame ones; the method was immunoSEQ multiplex PCR. The sample holds 43,000 or so clones, approximately 90% seen once. Sequencing was performed on PBMCs. The source of these receptors is a man between 18 and 29 years old in good health and CMV-seronegative.

This clone was seen a single time. This chain connects TRBV5-4 to TRBJ2-2, with TRBD1 matching over 9 bases. Germline V gives CDR1 SGHNT, CDR2 YYREEE (reference sequence). The junction had 6 bases not matched to a gene; V was cut back by 4 bases and J by 5 bases. This CDR3 region has 15 residues. CDR3 in DNA: TGTGCCAGCAGCAACCGACAGGGGGGGACCGGGGAGCTGTTTTTT. It is translated as CASSNRQGGTGELFF.

This clone was picked up one time. This sequence joins TRBV10-3 and TRBJ2-1, with TRBD2 as a possible D gene (7 bases). Germline loops: CDR1 ENHRY, CDR2 SYGVKD. The CDR3 loop spans 16 amino acids. The V end lost 7 bases, the J end lost 5 bases, and 21 bases lay between the germline ends. The CDR3 spells CAINPLGGGTDNEQFF. CDR3 coding DNA: TGTGCCATCAACCCCTTGGGAGGGGGTACGGACAATGAGCAGTTCTTC.

V gene TRBV12-5 combines with J gene TRBJ1-4, with D possibly TRBD1 on 5 matching bases. The germline V and J ends were trimmed by 0 bases and 5 bases, with 19 bases remaining between them. The CDR3 length is 18 residues. Germline CDR1 is LGHNT and CDR2 is FRNRAP. CDR3: CASGLVHPPREGNEKLFF. CDR3 nucleotides: TGTGCTAGTGGTTTGGTACATCCTCCCAGGGAAGGCAATGAAAAACTGTTTTTT.

Remarks on this clone: In the same sample, other DNA sequences code for this CDR3. The V gene is TRBV7-9, the J gene TRBJ1-3; 7 bases map to TRBD1. The CDR3 extends over 14 amino acids. Trimming cost V 5 bases and J 0 bases; bases outside gene matches: 1. From germline, CDR1 is SEHNR and CDR2 FQNEAQ (reference sequence). This CDR3 reads CASSPGGSGNTIYF. The CDR3, as DNA: TGTGCCAGCAGCCCAGGGGGCTCTGGAAACACCATATATTTT.

V is TRBV6-5 and J is TRBJ2-7; TRBD2 aligns across 12 bases. The CDR3 sequence is 15 residues long. Germline CDR1 reads MNHEY; CDR2 reads SVGAGI. J lost 4 bases, V lost 5 bases, and 6 bases had no gene match. CDR3 protein: CASSPGLAGMYEQYF. As DNA, the CDR3 is TGTGCCAGCAGTCCCGGACTAGCGGGGATGTACGAGCAGTACTTC.

The gene calls are TRBV6-1 and TRBJ1-3; 7 bases are shared with TRBD1. V lost 5 bases and J lost 7; bases outside the gene matches: 8. Germline CDR1 and CDR2: MNHNS and SASEGT. CDR3 size: 14 residues. The CDR3 sequence is CASSPGQARNTIYF. CDR3 in DNA: TGTGCCAGCAGTCCCGGACAGGCAAGGAACACCATATATTTT.

The V and J genes are TRBV11-3 and TRBJ2-1; possible D gene TRBD2, 5 bases. Germline V gene data show CDR1 as SGHNT and CDR2 as YENEEA. V shed 4 bases and J shed 8 bases, with 12 bases lying between them. This CDR3 has 13 residues. Here the CDR3 DNA reads TGTGCCAGCAGCTCTGTGGTCGGGGATGAGCAGTTCTTC. Translated: CASSSVVGDEQFF.

The chain combines TRBV4-1 with TRBJ1-6; 8 bases are a match to TRBD1. Losses at the gene ends were 3 bases for V and 8 bases for J; bases not matched to a gene: 6. From germline, CDR1 is MGHRA and CDR2 YSYEKL. The CDR3 is 15 residues long. The DNA of the CDR3 is TGCGCCAGCAGCCAGGATAGGACAGGGCATTCACCCCTCCACTTT. It translates to CASSQDRTGHSPLHF.

V and J are TRBV28 and TRBJ1-1; D unresolved. Trimming took 7 bases from V and 5 from J, leaving 14 bases between them. CDR1 is MDHEN and CDR2 is SYDVKM in the germline V gene. The CDR3 is 13 amino acids. Here the CDR3 DNA reads TGTGCCAGCACCACTTCCCATATAACTGAAGCTTTCTTT. Translated: CASTTSHITEAFF.

V usage is TRBV13 and J usage is TRBJ2-7, with 10 bases fitting TRBD2. The CDR3 sequence is 15 residues long. V shed 2 bases and J 3 bases; nucleotides not matched to a gene: 4. CDR1 is PRHDT and CDR2 is FYEKMQ in the germline V gene (reference sequence). The CDR3 sequence: CASSLWTSGNYEQYF. CDR3 DNA: TGTGCCAGCAGCTTATGGACTAGCGGAAACTACGAGCAGTACTTC.

The chain carries TRBV9 and TRBJ2-1; 10 bases are a match to TRBD2. CDR3 length equals 14 residues. CDR1 and CDR2 (germline): SGDLS, YYNGEE. J was trimmed by 5 bases and V by 3 bases; bases with no gene match: 2. CDR3 nucleotides: TGTGCCAGCAGCGGGACTAGCGGACACAATGAGCAGTTCTTC. Amino acids: CASSGTSGHNEQFF.

The rearrangement joins TRBV15 to TRBJ1-6, with D tentatively TRBD1 (6 bases). The CDR3 length is 15 residues. Trimming cost V 0 bases and J 9 bases, with 12 bases left between them. Germline-derived CDR1 and CDR2 are LNHNV and YYDKDF (reference sequence). CDR3 DNA sequence: TGTGCCACCAGCAGAGATGCAGGGGCGAGTTCACCCCTCCACTTT. Translated, it gives CATSRDAGASSPLHF.

The chain has TRBV11-2 and TRBJ1-1; D gene uncertain. The length of the CDR3 is 15 residues. Per germline, CDR1 SGHAT and CDR2 FQNNGV. The V gene lost 3 bases and the J gene lost 2 bases, with 13 bases spanning the gap. In DNA, the CDR3 is TGTGCCAGCAGCTTTAGAGCACTCGTTAACACTGAAGCTTTCTTT. This gives the protein CASSFRALVNTEAFF.

The rearrangement uses TRBV28 and TRBJ1-1, with 7 bases that match TRBD1. Trimming at V came to 8 bases and at J to 4 bases, leaving 10 bases not matched to a gene. CDR1 and CDR2 from the germline V gene are MDHEN and SYDVKM. This CDR3 comprises 14 residues. CDR3 DNA: TGTGCCAGCGCCTACTCGGACAGGCGCACTGAAGCTTTCTTT. Translated, it gives CASAYSDRRTEAFF.

This chain uses TRBV19 with TRBJ1-5; 8 positions agree with TRBD1. Germline V CDR1 and CDR2: LNHDA, SQIVND (reference sequence). Losses at the gene ends were 4 bases for V and 5 bases for J; bases not matched to a gene: 13. CDR3 length equals 17 residues. The CDR3 is CASSTWTGSGEDQPQHF. As DNA, the CDR3 is TGTGCCAGTAGTACTTGGACAGGGTCAGGGGAGGATCAGCCCCAGCATTTT.

Regarding this clone: At one end, the junction sequence differs from germline, possibly due to a read error. The CDR3 region is CANSGDLHNEQFF. CDR3 nucleotides: TGTGCCAACAGTGGGGACTTACACAATGAGCAGTTCTTC. The chain couples TRBV6-4 to TRBJ2-1; a weak D match, TRBD2 (6 bases). The CDR3 totals 13 residues. Germline CDR1 and CDR2: MRHNA and SNTAGT.

The count of this clone is one. The chain combines TRBV10-3 with TRBJ2-1; D might be TRBD1 (5 bases). Germline CDR1 ENHRY, CDR2 SYGVKD. This CDR3 is built from 16 residues. Trimming pared 2 bases from V and 2 bases from J, leaving 13 bases between. DNA of the CDR3: TGTGCCATCAGTGAGCAGGGTGGGTTACCCTACAATGAGCAGTTCTTC. It specifies CAISEQGGLPYNEQFF.